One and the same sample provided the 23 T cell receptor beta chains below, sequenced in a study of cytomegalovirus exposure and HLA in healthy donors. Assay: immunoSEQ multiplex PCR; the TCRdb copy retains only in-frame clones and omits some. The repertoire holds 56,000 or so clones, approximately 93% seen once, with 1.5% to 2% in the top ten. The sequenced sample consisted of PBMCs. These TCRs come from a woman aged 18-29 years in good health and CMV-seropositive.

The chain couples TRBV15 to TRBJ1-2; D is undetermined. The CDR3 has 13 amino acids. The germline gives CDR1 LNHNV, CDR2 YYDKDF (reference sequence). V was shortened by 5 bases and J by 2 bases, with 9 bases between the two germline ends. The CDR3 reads CATSEGRNYGYTF. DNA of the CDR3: TGTGCCACCAGCGAGGGCAGGAACTATGGCTACACCTTC.

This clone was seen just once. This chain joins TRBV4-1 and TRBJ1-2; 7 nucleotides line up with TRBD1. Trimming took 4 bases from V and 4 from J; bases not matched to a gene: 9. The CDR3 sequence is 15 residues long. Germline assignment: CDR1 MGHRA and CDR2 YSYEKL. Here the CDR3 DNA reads TGCGCCAGCAGCCCCGCCCAGGGGGTTGCCTATGGCTACACCTTC. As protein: CASSPAQGVAYGYTF.

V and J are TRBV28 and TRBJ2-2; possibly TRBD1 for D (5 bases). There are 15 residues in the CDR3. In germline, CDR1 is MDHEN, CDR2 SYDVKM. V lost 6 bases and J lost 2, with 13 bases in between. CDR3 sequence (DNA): TGTGCCAGCAGGACGGCAAGGGGCAACACCGGGGAGCTGTTTTTT. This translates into CASRTARGNTGELFF.

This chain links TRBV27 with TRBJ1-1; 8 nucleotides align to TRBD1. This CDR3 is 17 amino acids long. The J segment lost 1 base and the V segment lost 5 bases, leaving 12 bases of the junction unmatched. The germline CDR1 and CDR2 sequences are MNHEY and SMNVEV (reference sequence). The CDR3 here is CASSPIDRGRGNTEAFF. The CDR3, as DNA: TGTGCCAGCAGTCCCATTGACAGGGGAAGGGGGAACACTGAAGCTTTCTTT.

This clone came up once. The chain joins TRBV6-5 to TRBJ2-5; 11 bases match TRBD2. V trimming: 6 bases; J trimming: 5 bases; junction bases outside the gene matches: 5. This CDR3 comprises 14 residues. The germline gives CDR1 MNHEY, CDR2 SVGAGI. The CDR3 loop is CASRLAGGGETQYF. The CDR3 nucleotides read TGTGCCAGCAGGCTAGCGGGGGGCGGTGAGACCCAGTACTTC.

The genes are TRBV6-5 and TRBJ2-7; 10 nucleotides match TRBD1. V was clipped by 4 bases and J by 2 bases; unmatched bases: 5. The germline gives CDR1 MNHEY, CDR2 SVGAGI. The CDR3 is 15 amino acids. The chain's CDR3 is CASSSGTGVPYEQYF. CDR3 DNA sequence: TGTGCCAGCAGTTCCGGGACAGGGGTCCCCTACGAGCAGTACTTC.

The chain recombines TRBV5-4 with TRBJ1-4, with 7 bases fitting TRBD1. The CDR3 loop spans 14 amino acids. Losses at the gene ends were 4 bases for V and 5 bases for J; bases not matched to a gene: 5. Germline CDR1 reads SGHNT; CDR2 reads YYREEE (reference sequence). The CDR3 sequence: CASSPGTANEKLFF. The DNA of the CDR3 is TGTGCCAGCAGCCCAGGGACAGCAAATGAAAAACTGTTTTTT.

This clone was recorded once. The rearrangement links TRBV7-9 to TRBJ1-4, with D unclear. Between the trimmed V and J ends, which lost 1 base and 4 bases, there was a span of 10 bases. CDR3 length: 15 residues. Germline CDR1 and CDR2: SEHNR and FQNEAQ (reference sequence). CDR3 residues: CASSLGPSGNEKLFF. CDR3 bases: TGTGCCAGCAGCTTAGGTCCCTCGGGTAATGAAAAACTGTTTTTT.

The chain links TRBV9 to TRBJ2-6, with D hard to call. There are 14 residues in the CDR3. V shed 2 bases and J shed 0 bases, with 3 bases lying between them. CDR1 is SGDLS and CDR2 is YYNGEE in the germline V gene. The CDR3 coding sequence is TGTGCCAGCAGCGTTTACTCTGGGGCCAACGTCCTGACTTTC. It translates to CASSVYSGANVLTF.

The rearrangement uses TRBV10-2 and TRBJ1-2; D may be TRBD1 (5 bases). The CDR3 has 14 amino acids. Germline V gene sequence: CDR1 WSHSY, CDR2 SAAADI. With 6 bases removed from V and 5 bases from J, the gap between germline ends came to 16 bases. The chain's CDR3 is CASRTSGESYGYTF. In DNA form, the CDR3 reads TGCGCCAGCAGGACGTCGGGGGAATCATATGGCTACACCTTC.

The CDR3 DNA reads as TGCGCCAGCAGCTTTATCGGGGGAATGAACACTGAAGCTTTCTTT. This sequence encodes CASSFIGGMNTEAFF. The V call is TRBV5-1, the J call TRBJ1-1; D is possibly TRBD1 (5 bases). The CDR3 spans 15 residues. The ends were cut back, 2 bases at V and 0 bases at J, with 11 bases in the middle. Germline CDR1 and CDR2: SGHRS and YFSETQ.

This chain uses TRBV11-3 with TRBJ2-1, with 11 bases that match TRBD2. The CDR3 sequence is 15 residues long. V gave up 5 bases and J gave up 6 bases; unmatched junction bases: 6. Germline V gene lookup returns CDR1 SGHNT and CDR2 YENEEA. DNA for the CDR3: TGTGCCAGCAGCCCTAGCGGGGGGCATGGCAATGAGCAGTTCTTC. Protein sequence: CASSPSGGHGNEQFF.

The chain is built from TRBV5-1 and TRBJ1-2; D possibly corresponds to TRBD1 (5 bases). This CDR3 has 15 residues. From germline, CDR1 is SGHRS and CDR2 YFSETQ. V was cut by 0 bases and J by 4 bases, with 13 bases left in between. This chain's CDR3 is CASSLEGRQTYGYTF. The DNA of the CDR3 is TGCGCCAGCAGCTTGGAGGGTCGACAGACCTATGGCTACACCTTC.

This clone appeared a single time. This CDR3 reads CASTDREGNQPQHF. CDR3 nucleotide sequence: TGTGCCAGCACTGACAGGGAAGGGAATCAGCCCCAGCATTTT. This sequence joins TRBV2 and TRBJ1-5, with TRBD1 matching over 7 bases. J lost 4 bases, V lost 7 bases, and 7 bases had no gene match. The germline gives CDR1 SNHLY, CDR2 FYNNEI. The CDR3 contains 14 residues.

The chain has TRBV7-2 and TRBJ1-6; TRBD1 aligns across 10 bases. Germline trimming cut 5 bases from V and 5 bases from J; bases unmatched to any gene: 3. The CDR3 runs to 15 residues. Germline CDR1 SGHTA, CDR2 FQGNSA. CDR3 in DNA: TGTGCCAGCAGCCGACAGGGGGCGGATAATTCACCCCTCCACTTT. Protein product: CASSRQGADNSPLHF. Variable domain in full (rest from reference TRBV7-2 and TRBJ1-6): GAGVSQSPSNKVTEKGKDVELRCDPISGHTALYWYRQSLGQGLEFLIYFQGNSAPDKSGLPSDRFSAERTGGSVSTLTIQRTQQEDSAVYLCASSRQGADNSPLHFGNGTRLTVT.

The CDR3 here is CASSLERQGAIQETQYF. CDR3 nucleotides: TGTGCCAGCAGCTTGGAAAGGCAGGGGGCGATACAAGAGACCCAGTACTTC. The rearrangement links TRBV5-7 to TRBJ2-5; the match to TRBD1 covers 8 bases. TRBV5-7 is an open reading frame whose function is uncertain. Losses at the gene ends were 0 bases for V and 2 bases for J; bases not matched to a gene: 9. CDR3 length: 17 amino acids.

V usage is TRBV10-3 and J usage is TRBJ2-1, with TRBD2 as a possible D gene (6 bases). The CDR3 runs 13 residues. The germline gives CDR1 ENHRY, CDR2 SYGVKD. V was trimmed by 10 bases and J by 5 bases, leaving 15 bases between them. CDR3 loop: CATRAGPDNEQFF. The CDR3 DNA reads TGTGCCACCCGGGCGGGGCCGGACAATGAGCAGTTCTTC.

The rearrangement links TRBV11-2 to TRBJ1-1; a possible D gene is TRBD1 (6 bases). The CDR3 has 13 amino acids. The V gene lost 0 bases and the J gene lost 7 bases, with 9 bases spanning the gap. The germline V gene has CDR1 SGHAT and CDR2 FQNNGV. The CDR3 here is CASSLDRGGEAFF. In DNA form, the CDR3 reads TGTGCCAGCAGCTTAGATAGGGGGGGTGAAGCTTTCTTT.

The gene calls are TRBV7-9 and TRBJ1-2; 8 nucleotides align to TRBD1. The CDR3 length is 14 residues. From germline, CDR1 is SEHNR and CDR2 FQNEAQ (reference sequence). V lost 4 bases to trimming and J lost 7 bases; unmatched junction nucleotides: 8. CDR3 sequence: CASSSDRGSLGYTF. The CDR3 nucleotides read TGTGCCAGCAGCTCAGACAGGGGTTCTCTTGGCTACACCTTC.

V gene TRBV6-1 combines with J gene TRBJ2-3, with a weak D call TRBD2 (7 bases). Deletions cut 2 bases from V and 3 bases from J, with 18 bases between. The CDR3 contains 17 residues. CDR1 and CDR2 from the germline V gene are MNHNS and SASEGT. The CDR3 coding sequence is TGTGCCAGCAGTGAAAGTGGGGGGGGAGGGGGAACAGATACGCAGTATTTT. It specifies CASSESGGGGGTDTQYF.

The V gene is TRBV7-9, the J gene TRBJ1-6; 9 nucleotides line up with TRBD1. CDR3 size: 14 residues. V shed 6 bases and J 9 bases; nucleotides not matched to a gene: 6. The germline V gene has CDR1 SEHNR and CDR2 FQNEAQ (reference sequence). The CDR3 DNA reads TGTGCCAGCAGTCGAACAGGGGGCCTTTCACCCCTCCACTTT. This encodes CASSRTGGLSPLHF.

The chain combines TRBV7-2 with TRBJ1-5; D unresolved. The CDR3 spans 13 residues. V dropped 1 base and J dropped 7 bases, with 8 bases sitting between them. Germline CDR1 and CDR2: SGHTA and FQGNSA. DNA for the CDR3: TGTGCCAGCAGCTTAGACTGGGAGCAGCCCCAGCATTTT. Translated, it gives CASSLDWEQPQHF.

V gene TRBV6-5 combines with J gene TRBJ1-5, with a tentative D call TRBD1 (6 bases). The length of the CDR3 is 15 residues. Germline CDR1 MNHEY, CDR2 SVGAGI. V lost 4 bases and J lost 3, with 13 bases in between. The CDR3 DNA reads TGTGCCAGCAGTTCCGGGACACGGCCCAATCAGCCCCAGCATTTT. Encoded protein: CASSSGTRPNQPQHF.